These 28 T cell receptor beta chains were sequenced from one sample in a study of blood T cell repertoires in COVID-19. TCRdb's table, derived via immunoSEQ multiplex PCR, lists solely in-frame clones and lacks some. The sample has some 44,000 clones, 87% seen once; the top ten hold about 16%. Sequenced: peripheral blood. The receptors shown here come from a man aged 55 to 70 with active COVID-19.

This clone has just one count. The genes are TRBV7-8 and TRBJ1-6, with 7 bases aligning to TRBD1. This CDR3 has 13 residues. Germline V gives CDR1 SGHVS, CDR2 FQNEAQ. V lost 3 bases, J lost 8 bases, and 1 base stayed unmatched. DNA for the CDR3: TGTGCCAGCAGCTTGGGGACAGATTCACCCCTCCACTTT. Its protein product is CASSLGTDSPLHF.

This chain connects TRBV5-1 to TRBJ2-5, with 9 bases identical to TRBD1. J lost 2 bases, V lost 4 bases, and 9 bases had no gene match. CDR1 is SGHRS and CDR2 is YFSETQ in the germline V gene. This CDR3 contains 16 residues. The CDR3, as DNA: TGCGCCAGCAGCGAGCCCGACAGGGGGTGGCAAGAGACCCAGTACTTC. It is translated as CASSEPDRGWQETQYF.

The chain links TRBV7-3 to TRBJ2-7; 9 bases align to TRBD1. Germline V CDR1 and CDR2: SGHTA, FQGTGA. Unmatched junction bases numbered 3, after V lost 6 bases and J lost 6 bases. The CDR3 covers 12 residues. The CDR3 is CASSQTGGEQYF. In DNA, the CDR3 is TGTGCCAGCAGTCAGACAGGGGGCGAGCAGTACTTC.

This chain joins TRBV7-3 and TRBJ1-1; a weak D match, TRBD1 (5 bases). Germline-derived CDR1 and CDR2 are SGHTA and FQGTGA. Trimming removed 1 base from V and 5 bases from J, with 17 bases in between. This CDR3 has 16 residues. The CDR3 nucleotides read TGTGCCAGCAGCTTAAATCCAGGGAGGGCCAAGACTGAAGCTTTCTTT. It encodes CASSLNPGRAKTEAFF.

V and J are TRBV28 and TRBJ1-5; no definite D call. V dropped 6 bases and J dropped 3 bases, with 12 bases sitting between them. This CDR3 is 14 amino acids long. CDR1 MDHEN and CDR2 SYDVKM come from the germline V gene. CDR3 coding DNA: TGTGCCAGCAGCGAGGAGGGATACAATCAGCCCCAGCATTTT. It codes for CASSEEGYNQPQHF. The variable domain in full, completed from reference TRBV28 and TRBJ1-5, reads DVKVTQSSRYLVKRTGEKVFLECVQDMDHENMFWYRQDPGLGLRLIYFSYDVKMKEKGDIPEGYSVSREKKERFSLILESASTNQTSMYLCASSEEGYNQPQHFGDGTRLSIL.

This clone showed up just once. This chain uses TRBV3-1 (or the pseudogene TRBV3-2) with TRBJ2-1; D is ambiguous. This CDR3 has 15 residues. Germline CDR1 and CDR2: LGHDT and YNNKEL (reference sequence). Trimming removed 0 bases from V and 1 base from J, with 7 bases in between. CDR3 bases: TGTGCCAGCAGCCAAGACGCAGTTTCCTACAATGAGCAGTTCTTC. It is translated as CASSQDAVSYNEQFF.

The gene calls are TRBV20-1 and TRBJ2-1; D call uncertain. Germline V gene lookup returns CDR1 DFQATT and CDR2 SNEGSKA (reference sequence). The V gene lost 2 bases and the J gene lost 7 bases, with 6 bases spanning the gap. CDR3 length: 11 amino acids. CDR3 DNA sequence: TGCAGTGCTAGATACGGGAATGAGCAGTTCTTC. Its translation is CSARYGNEQFF.

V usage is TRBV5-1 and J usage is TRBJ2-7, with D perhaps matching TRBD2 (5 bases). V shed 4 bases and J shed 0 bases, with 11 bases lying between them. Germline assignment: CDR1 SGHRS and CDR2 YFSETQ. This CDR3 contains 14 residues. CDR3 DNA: TGCGCCAGCAGCCCCCAAACTAGCTCCTACGAGCAGTACTTC. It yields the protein CASSPQTSSYEQYF.

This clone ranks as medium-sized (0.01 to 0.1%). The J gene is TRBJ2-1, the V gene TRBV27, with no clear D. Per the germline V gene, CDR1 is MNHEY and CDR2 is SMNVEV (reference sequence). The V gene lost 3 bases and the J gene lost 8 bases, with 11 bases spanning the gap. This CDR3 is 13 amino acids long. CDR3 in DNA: TGTGCCAGCAGTTTTAACTATCCGGATGAGCAGTTCTTC. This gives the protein CASSFNYPDEQFF.

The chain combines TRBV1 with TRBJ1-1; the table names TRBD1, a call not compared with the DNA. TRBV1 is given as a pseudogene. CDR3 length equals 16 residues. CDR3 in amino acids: CTSSQKRRGSVTEAFF. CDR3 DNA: TGCACCAGCAGCCAAAAAAGAAGGGGATCCGTGACTGAAGCTTTCTTT.

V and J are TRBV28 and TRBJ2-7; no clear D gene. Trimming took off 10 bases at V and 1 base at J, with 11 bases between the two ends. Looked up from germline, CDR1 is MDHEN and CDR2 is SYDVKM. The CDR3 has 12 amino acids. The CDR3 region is CATTTGSYEQYF. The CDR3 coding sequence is TGTGCCACCACTACTGGGTCCTACGAGCAGTACTTC.

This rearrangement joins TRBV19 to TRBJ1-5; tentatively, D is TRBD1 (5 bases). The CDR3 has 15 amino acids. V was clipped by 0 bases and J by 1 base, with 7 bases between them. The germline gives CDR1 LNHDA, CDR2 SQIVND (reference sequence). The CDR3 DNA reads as TGTGCCAGTAGTATAGAAGGGGTGAGCAATCAGCCCCAGCATTTT. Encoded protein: CASSIEGVSNQPQHF. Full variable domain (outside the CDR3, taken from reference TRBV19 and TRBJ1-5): DGGITQSPKYLFRKEGQNVTLSCEQNLNHDAMYWYRQDPGQGLRLIYYSQIVNDFQKGDIAEGYSVSREKKESFPLTVTSAQKNPTAFYLCASSIEGVSNQPQHFGDGTRLSIL.

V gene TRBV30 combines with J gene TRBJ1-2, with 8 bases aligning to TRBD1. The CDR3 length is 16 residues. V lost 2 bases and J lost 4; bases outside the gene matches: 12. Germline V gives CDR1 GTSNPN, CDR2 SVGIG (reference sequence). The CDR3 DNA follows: TGTGCCTGGAGTCTCAAGCTCAGGGGGCGCAGCTATGGCTACACCTTC. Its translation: CAWSLKLRGRSYGYTF.

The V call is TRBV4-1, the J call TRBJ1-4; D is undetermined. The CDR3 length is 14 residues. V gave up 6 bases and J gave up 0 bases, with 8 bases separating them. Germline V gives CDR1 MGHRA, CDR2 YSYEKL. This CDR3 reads CASSQVATNEKLFF. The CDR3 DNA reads TGCGCCAGCAGTCAGGTGGCAACTAATGAAAAACTGTTTTTT.

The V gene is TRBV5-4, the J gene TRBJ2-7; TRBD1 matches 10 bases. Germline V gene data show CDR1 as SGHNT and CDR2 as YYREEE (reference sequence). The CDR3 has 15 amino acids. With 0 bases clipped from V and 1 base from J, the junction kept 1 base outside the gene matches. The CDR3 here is CASSLADRGSYEQYF. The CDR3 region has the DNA TGTGCCAGCAGCTTGGCGGACAGGGGGTCCTACGAGCAGTACTTC.

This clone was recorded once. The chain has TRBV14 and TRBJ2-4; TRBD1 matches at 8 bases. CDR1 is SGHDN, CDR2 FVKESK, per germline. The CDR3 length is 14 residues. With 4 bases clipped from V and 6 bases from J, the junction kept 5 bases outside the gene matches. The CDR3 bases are TGTGCCAGCAGCCCCAGGACAGGGTCAAACATTCAGTACTTC. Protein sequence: CASSPRTGSNIQYF.

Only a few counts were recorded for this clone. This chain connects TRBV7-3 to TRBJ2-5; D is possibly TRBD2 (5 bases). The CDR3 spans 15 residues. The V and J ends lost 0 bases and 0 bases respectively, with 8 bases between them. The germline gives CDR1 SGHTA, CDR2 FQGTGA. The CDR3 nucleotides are TGTGCCAGCAGCTTAACCATGGAGGACCAAGAGACCCAGTACTTC. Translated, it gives CASSLTMEDQETQYF.

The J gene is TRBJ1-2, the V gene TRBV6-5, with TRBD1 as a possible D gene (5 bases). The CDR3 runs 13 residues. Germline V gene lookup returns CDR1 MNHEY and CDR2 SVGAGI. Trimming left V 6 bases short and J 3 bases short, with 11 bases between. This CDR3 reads CASRPGGYYGYTF. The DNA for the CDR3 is TGTGCCAGCAGACCCGGGGGATACTATGGCTACACCTTC.

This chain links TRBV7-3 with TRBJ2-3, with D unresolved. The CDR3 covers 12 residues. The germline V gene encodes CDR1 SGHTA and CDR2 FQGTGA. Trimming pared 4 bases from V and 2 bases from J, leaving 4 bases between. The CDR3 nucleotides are TGTGCCAGCAGCTATCTCACAGATACGCAGTATTTT. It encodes CASSYLTDTQYF. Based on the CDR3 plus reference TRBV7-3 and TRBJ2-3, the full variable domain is GAGVSQTPSNKVTEKGKYVELRCDPISGHTALYWYRQSLGQGPEFLIYFQGTGAADDSGLPNDRFFAVRPEGSVSTLKIQRTERGDSAVYLCASSYLTDTQYFGPGTRLTVL.

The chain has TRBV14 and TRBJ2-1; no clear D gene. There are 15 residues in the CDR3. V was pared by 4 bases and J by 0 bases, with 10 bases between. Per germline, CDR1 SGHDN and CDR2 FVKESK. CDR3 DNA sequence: TGTGCCAGCAGCCCCCATTTCGGCTCCTACAATGAGCAGTTCTTC. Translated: CASSPHFGSYNEQFF. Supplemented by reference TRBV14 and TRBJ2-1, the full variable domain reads EAGVTQFPSHSVIEKGQTVTLRCDPISGHDNLYWYRRVMGKEIKFLLHFVKESKQDESGMPNNRFLAERTGGTYSTLKVQPAELEDSGVYFCASSPHFGSYNEQFFGPGTRLTVL.

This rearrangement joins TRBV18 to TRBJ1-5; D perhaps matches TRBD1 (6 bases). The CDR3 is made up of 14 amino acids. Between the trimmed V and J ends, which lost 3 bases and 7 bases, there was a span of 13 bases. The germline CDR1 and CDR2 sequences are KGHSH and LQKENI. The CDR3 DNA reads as TGTGCCAGCTCACCTGCAGGGGAGTGGCAGCCCCAGCATTTT. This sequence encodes CASSPAGEWQPQHF.

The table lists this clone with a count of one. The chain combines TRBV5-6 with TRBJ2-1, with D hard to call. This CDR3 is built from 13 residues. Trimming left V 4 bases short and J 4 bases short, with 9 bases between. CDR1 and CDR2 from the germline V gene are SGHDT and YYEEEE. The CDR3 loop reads CASSGESYNEQFF. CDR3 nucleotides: TGTGCCAGCAGCGGTGAGAGTTACAATGAGCAGTTCTTC.

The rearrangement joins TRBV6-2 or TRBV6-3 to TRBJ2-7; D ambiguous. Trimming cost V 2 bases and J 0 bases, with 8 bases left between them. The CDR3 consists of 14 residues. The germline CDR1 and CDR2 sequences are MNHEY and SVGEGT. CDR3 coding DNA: TGTGCCAGCAGTTACCATGCGAGCTCCTACGAGCAGTACTTC. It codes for CASSYHASSYEQYF.

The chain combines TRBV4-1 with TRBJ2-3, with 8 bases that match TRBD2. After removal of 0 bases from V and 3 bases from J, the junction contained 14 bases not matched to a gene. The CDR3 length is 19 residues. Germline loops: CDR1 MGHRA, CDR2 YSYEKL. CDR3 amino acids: CASSQDPGLAGGETDTQYF. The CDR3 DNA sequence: TGCGCCAGCAGCCAAGATCCAGGCTTGGCGGGAGGAGAGACAGATACGCAGTATTTT.

The CDR3 DNA reads as TGTGCCAGTAGTATTCAGAGCACAGATACGCAGTATTTT. Protein sequence: CASSIQSTDTQYF. This chain joins TRBV19 and TRBJ2-3; D is undetermined. The V gene lost 3 bases and the J gene lost 0 bases, with 4 bases spanning the gap. There are 13 residues in the CDR3. From germline, CDR1 is LNHDA and CDR2 SQIVND (reference sequence). Based on the CDR3 plus reference TRBV19 and TRBJ2-3, the full variable domain is DGGITQSPKYLFRKEGQNVTLSCEQNLNHDAMYWYRQDPGQGLRLIYYSQIVNDFQKGDIAEGYSVSREKKESFPLTVTSAQKNPTAFYLCASSIQSTDTQYFGPGTRLTVL.

This CDR3 reads CATSSGLLSTDTQYF. The CDR3 DNA follows: TGTGCCACCAGCTCGGGACTTTTAAGCACAGATACGCAGTATTTT. The chain joins TRBV15 to TRBJ2-3, with D tentatively TRBD2 (6 bases). Looked up from germline, CDR1 is LNHNV and CDR2 is YYDKDF (reference sequence). Trimming left V 5 bases short and J 0 bases short, with 12 bases between. The CDR3 runs 15 residues.

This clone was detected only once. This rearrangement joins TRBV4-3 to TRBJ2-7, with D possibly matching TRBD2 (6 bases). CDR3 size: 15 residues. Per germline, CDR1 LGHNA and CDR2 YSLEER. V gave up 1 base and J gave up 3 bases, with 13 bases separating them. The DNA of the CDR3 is TGCGCCAGCAGCCAAGTCTTTGGGGGGAACTACGAGCAGTACTTC. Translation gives CASSQVFGGNYEQYF.

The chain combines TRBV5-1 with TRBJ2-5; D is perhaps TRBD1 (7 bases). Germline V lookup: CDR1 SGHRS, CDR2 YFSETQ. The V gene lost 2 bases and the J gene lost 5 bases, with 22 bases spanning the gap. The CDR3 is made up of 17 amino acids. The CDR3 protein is CASSFGPRDSAVETQYF. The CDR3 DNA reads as TGCGCCAGCAGCTTTGGGCCGCGGGACAGCGCCGTGGAGACCCAGTACTTC. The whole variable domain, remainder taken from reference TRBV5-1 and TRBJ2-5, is KAGVTQTPRYLIKTRGQQVTLSCSPISGHRSVSWYQQTPGQGLQFLFEYFSETQRNKGNFPGRFSGRQFSNSRSEMNVSTLELGDSALYLCASSFGPRDSAVETQYFGPGTRLLVL.